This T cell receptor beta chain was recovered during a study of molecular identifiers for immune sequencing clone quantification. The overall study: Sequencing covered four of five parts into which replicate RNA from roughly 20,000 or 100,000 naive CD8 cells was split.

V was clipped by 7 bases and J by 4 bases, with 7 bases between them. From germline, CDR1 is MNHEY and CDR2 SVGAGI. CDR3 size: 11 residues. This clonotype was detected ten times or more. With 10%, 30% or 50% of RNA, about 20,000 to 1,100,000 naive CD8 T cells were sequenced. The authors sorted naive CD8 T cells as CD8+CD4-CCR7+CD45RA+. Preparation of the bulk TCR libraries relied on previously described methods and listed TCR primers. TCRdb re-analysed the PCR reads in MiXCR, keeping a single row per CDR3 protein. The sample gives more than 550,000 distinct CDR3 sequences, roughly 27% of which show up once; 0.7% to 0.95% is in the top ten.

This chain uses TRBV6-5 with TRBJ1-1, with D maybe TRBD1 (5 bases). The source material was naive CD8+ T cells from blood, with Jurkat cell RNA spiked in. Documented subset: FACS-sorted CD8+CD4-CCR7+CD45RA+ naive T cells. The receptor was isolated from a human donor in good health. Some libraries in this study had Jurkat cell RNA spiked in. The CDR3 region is CASKTGTEAFF. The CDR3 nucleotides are TGTGCCAGCAAAACAGGCACTGAAGCTTTCTTT.